This T cell receptor (beta chain) was captured by sequencing in a study of control samples from healthy donors and cancer patients. There are 16 residues in the CDR3. Trimming left V 6 bases short and J 6 bases short, with 23 bases between. CDR1 and CDR2 from the germline V gene are MNHEY and SMNVEV (reference sequence). Here immunoSEQ multiplex PCR was the method, and the copy in TCRdb shows in-frame clones only, minus some. The sample has about 120,000 clones; roughly nine tenths are singletons. The receptor was derived from a woman aged 18-29 years in good health. The chain joins TRBV27 to TRBJ1-2; D uncertain. Sequencing was performed on blood. CDR3 nucleotides: TGTGCCAGCAGCGCCATTCTCGACCGCCCAGAGAATGGCTACACCTTC. Encoded protein: CASSAILDRPENGYTF.